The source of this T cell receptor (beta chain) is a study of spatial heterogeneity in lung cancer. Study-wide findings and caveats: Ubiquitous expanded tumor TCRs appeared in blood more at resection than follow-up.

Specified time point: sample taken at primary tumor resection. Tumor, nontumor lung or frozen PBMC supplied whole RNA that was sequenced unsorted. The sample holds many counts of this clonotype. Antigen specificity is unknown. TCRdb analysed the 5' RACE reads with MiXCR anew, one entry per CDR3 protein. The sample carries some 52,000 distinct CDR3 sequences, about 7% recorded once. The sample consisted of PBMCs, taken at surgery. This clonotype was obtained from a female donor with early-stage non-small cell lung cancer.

CDR3 nucleotides: TGTGCCAGCAGCTTAAGTCCGATGAACACTGAAGCTTTCTTT. This translates into CASSLSPMNTEAFF. The chain employs TRBV7-9 and TRBJ1-1; D is unresolved. CDR1 is SEHNR and CDR2 is FQNEAQ in the germline V gene (reference sequence). The CDR3 runs 14 residues. V lost 2 bases, J lost 0 bases, and 7 bases lay in between.